The 14 T cell receptor beta chains presented below share a single source sample, sequenced in a study of tumor-infiltrating lymphocytes in primary liver carcinoma. TCR beta cDNA was reverse-transcribed from roughly 520 ng of total RNA. The reaction used a constant-region primer and ProtoScript II reverse transcriptase. Slightly modified ARM-PCR with three nested multiplex PCR rounds yielded TCR beta libraries. Investigators reported that the first two PCR rounds, at 10 cycles each, used TRBV1-TRBV30 forward primers with a C-beta reverse primer. TCRdb recomputed calls from the multiplex PCR reads with MiXCR, one row per CDR3 protein. The sample lists 300,000 to 350,000 distinct CDR3 sequences, 65% seen once, with 5.5% to 8% in the top ten. Germline DNA was also extracted, while the blood RNA originated from unsorted whole blood. The material sequenced was peripheral blood. These receptors were collected from a middle-aged man with primary liver carcinoma and hepatitis B virus infection.

Many counts were recorded for this clonotype. A read error may be the cause here, since a much bigger clone is one base away. As the CDR3 is not closed by the conserved phenylalanine or tryptophan, this likely results from a read error. The V call is TRBV11-2, the J call TRBJ2-7; D gene unclear. V lost 6 bases and J lost 0, with 15 bases in between. The germline gives CDR1 SGHAT, CDR2 FQNNGV. The CDR3 loop spans 15 amino acids. CDR3 coding DNA: TGTGCCAGCAGTTTTAGAGCGCGCAGCTCCTACGAGCAGTACTGC. Translation: CASSFRARSSYEQYC.

This clonotype was counted at least ten times. The chain employs TRBV6-1 and TRBJ2-2; TRBD1 aligns across 7 bases. V shed 6 bases, J shed 4 bases, and the junction held 5 bases outside the gene matches. There are 14 residues in the CDR3. Germline V gene sequence: CDR1 MNHNS, CDR2 SASEGT. The CDR3 reads CASREGDSTGELFF. The CDR3 nucleotides are TGTGCCAGCAGAGAGGGGGACAGCACCGGGGAGCTGTTTTTT.

Of note for this clonotype: At one end the junction does not follow the germline gene, possibly because of a read error. The rearrangement joins TRBV12-5 to TRBJ2-1, with D maybe TRBD2 (5 bases). The CDR3 loop spans 15 amino acids. Germline V lookup: CDR1 LGHNT, CDR2 FRNRAP. DNA of the CDR3: TGCGCTAGTGGTACCCCGGGAAGACCCGGTCATGAGCAGTTCTTC. Its protein product is CASGTPGRPGHEQFF.

About this clonotype itself: Mismatch with germline at one junction end may stem from a read error. The DNA for the CDR3 is TGTGCCAGTAGTTTCCAAGCGGCAGGAGGCAATAACTATGGCTACACCTTC. Translation gives CASSFQAAGGNNYGYTF. The chain is built from TRBV6-5 and TRBJ1-2; D remains ambiguous. Germline V CDR1 and CDR2: MNHEY, SVGAGI. CDR3 length equals 17 residues.

As to this clonotype: A read error may account for a junction end that differs from germline. The chain uses TRBV11-2 and TRBJ2-7, with 8 positions matching TRBD2. The CDR3 extends over 16 amino acids. Germline V gene data show CDR1 as SGHAT and CDR2 as FQNNGV. The CDR3 protein is CACSLCTSGRAYEQYF. Here the CDR3 DNA reads TGTGCCTGCAGCTTATGTACTAGCGGCCGAGCCTACGAGCAGTACTTT. The full variable domain, rest sourced from reference TRBV11-2 and TRBJ2-7, is EAGVAQSPRYKIIEKRQSVAFWCNPISGHATLYWYQQILGQGPKLLIQFQNNGVVDDSQLPKDRFSAERLKGVDSTLKIQPAKLEDSAVYLCACSLCTSGRAYEQYFGPGTRLTVT.

This clonotype was picked up a small number of times. V usage is TRBV28 and J usage is TRBJ2-5, with TRBD1 matching 7 bases. Germline CDR1 reads MDHEN; CDR2 reads SYDVKM. This CDR3 has 13 amino acids. The junction had 6 bases not matched to a gene; V was cut back by 8 bases and J by 3 bases. The CDR3 DNA sequence: TGTGCCAGCTCCACAGGGGCGGAAGAGACCCAGTACTTC. This codes for CASSTGAEETQYF.

The DNA of the CDR3 is TGTGCCAGCAGCTTGGCTGGGTCCTACAATGAGCAGTTCTTC. Protein: CASSLAGSYNEQFF. V and J are TRBV7-3 and TRBJ2-1; D gene uncertain. Trimming removed 3 bases from V and 1 base from J, with 7 bases in between. The CDR3 is 14 amino acids. From germline, CDR1 is SGHTA and CDR2 FQGTGA.

This clonotype was detected only a few times. The chain uses TRBV7-9 and TRBJ2-7, with 8 bases aligning to TRBD1. V lost 6 bases to trimming and J lost 5 bases; unmatched junction nucleotides: 6. From germline, CDR1 is SEHNR and CDR2 FQNEAQ (reference sequence). The CDR3 spans 13 residues. The CDR3 loop reads CASRPSGGHEQYF. CDR3 bases: TGTGCCAGCAGACCCTCAGGGGGCCACGAGCAGTACTTC.

The chain links TRBV5-1 to TRBJ2-7, with 9 bases fitting TRBD1. The CDR3 is 16 amino acids. Losses at the gene ends were 5 bases for V and 4 bases for J; bases not matched to a gene: 13. Germline CDR1 reads SGHRS; CDR2 reads YFSETQ. DNA for the CDR3: TGCGCCAGCAGTTTCATAACCGGGACAGGGACATACGAGCAGTACTTC. The encoded protein is CASSFITGTGTYEQYF.

As concerns this clonotype: The CDR3 does not close with the conserved phenylalanine or tryptophan, likely indicating a read error. This chain's CDR3 is CASSHRGSGELFY. CDR3 DNA sequence: TGCGCCAGCAGCCACAGGGGTTCCGGGGAGCTGTTTTAT. This chain links TRBV11-3 with TRBJ2-2; TRBD1 matches at 7 bases. Germline V CDR1 and CDR2: SGHNT, YENEEA. CDR3 length equals 13 residues.

About this clonotype: Relative to the germline gene, one junction end is altered; a read error may explain this. The chain carries TRBV5-5 and TRBJ2-1; D gene uncertain. CDR3 length: 15 residues. Germline loops: CDR1 SGHKS, CDR2 YYEKEE (reference sequence). The CDR3 loop reads CASSLVTGRYNEQFF. The CDR3 DNA sequence: TGTGCCAGCAGTTTGGTTACCGGACGGTATAATGAGCAGTTCTTC. Full variable domain (rest looked up from reference TRBV5-5 and TRBJ2-1): DAGVTQSPTHLIKTRGQQVTLRCSPISGHKSVSWYQQVLGQGPQFIFQYYEKEERGRGNFPDRFSARQFPNYSSELNVNALLLGDSALYLCASSLVTGRYNEQFFGPGTRLTVL.

On this clonotype itself: As the CDR3 is not closed by the conserved phenylalanine or tryptophan, this likely results from a read error. V gene TRBV11-2 combines with J gene TRBJ2-7, with 8 bases fitting TRBD2. This CDR3 contains 16 residues. Germline V gene data show CDR1 as SGHAT and CDR2 as FQNNGV. V shed 3 bases, J shed 8 bases, and the junction held 15 bases outside the gene matches. CDR3 bases: TGTGCCAGCAGCTTGCATCCCGGGACTAGTGGCAGAAAGCAGTACTCC. Protein product: CASSLHPGTSGRKQYS.

The chain employs TRBV29-1 and TRBJ1-3; D is possibly TRBD1 (5 bases). Germline CDR1 reads SQVTM; CDR2 reads ANQGSEA. The CDR3 has 15 amino acids. Trimming pared 2 bases from V and 0 bases from J, leaving 11 bases between. The CDR3 bases are TGCAGCGTTGAATCCACCGGGGGCTCTGGAAACACCATATATTTT. The encoded protein is CSVESTGGSGNTIYF.

This chain uses TRBV28 with TRBJ2-1; 8 bases are a match to TRBD2. The CDR3 loop spans 17 amino acids. The trim removed 0 bases at V and 4 bases at J, leaving 8 bases unmatched. The germline gives CDR1 MDHEN, CDR2 SYDVKM. The CDR3 region is CASSLWTGTRGYNEQFF. CDR3 in DNA: TGTGCCAGCAGTTTATGGACCGGGACTAGAGGGTACAATGAGCAGTTCTTC.